These 15 T cell receptor beta chains came from one sample sequenced in a study of post-analysis software for immune sequencing data (dated by TCRdb to the mid-2010s). No antigens are known for them. Study-level results and caveats: Significantly higher frequencies in patients than in controls were found for several TRBV segments, including TRBV5-6, TRBV5-1 and TRBV20-1.

Receptor libraries were prepared by PCR. TCRdb shows the sequencer as Illumina HiSeq 2500. Unique molecular identifiers were incorporated into TCR beta cDNA libraries to reduce PCR and sequencing biases. TCRdb reworked the public reads: Q25 trimming with fastp, MiXCR clone assembly, productive beta chains retained. One record per CDR3 amino acid sequence lists the most common genes and DNA. In all, the sample holds 700,000 to 800,000 distinct CDR3 sequences, and roughly 27% of those were seen once. Roughly 0.57% of the sample comes from the top ten. The sample taken for sequencing was blood. The receptors derive from a girl aged 5-17 years with multiple sclerosis.

The table lists this clonotype with many counts. V gene TRBV10-2 combines with J gene TRBJ2-3; D possibly uses TRBD1 or TRBD2 (5 bases each). V lost 7 bases, J lost 5 bases, and 13 bases lay in between. CDR3 length equals 13 residues. The germline gives CDR1 WSHSY, CDR2 SAAADI. CDR3 region: CASKRERGDTQYF. CDR3 nucleotide sequence: TGCGCCAGCAAAAGGGAGAGGGGAGATACGCAGTATTTT.

The rearrangement joins TRBV6-5 to TRBJ2-1, with a tentative D call TRBD2 (6 bases). Trimming took off 5 bases at V and 6 bases at J, with 17 bases between the two ends. The CDR3 consists of 15 residues. Germline CDR1 MNHEY, CDR2 SVGAGI. Here the CDR3 reads CASSRGTGWGNEQFF. The CDR3 bases are TGTGCCAGCAGTCGGGGGACTGGATGGGGCAATGAGCAGTTCTTC.

The chain combines TRBV7-6 with TRBJ1-1; D unclear. Germline V gene data show CDR1 as SGHVS and CDR2 as FNYEAQ. Trimming removed 0 bases from V and 9 bases from J, with 8 bases in between. This CDR3 is 12 amino acids long. CDR3 amino acids: CASSLANGKAFF. In nucleotides, the CDR3 is TGTGCCAGCAGCTTAGCGAACGGAAAAGCTTTCTTT.

This clonotype was seen more than once but under ten times. The chain combines TRBV6-4 with TRBJ2-2; tentative D call: TRBD2 (6 bases). The CDR3 is 13 residues long. CDR1 and CDR2 from the germline V gene are MRHNA and SNTAGT. V was shortened by 4 bases and J by 4 bases, with 7 bases between the two germline ends. DNA of the CDR3: TGTGCCAGCAGTGTGGAGGGCACCGGGGAGCTGTTTTTT. Protein sequence: CASSVEGTGELFF.

This sequence joins TRBV28 and TRBJ2-1; no clear D gene. This CDR3 is built from 16 residues. Germline CDR1 reads MDHEN; CDR2 reads SYDVKM. V lost 5 bases and J lost 4, with 18 bases in between. CDR3: CASSKQTAVLYNEQFF. DNA for the CDR3: TGTGCCAGCAGTAAACAGACGGCCGTTTTATACAATGAGCAGTTCTTC. Filled out from reference TRBV28 and TRBJ2-1, the complete variable domain reads DVKVTQSSRYLVKRTGEKVFLECVQDMDHENMFWYRQDPGLGLRLIYFSYDVKMKEKGDIPEGYSVSREKKERFSLILESASTNQTSMYLCASSKQTAVLYNEQFFGPGTRLTVL.

The sample holds a few counts of this clonotype. The V call is TRBV11-2, the J call TRBJ2-1, with 10 bases that match TRBD2. CDR3 length: 18 residues. The V and J ends lost 1 base and 3 bases, in that order; junction bases with no gene match: 9. In germline, CDR1 is SGHAT, CDR2 FQNNGV. CDR3 bases: TGTGCCAGCAGCTTAGTGGCAGTAGCGGGGGGCCTCTACAATGAGCAGTTCTTC. It translates to CASSLVAVAGGLYNEQFF. Variable domain in full (rest from reference TRBV11-2 and TRBJ2-1): EAGVAQSPRYKIIEKRQSVAFWCNPISGHATLYWYQQILGQGPKLLIQFQNNGVVDDSQLPKDRFSAERLKGVDSTLKIQPAKLEDSAVYLCASSLVAVAGGLYNEQFFGPGTRLTVL.

This clonotype has just one count. Mismatch with germline at one junction end may stem from a read error. The chain employs TRBV7-2 and TRBJ1-2; D is uncertain. CDR1 SGHTA and CDR2 FQGNSA come from the germline V gene. The CDR3 totals 13 residues. CDR3 sequence: CASGFNSYYGYTF. CDR3 DNA: TGTGCCAGCGGCTTCAACAGCTACTATGGCTACACCTTC. The whole variable domain, filled in from reference TRBV7-2 and TRBJ1-2, reads GAGVSQSPSNKVTEKGKDVELRCDPISGHTALYWYRQSLGQGLEFLIYFQGNSAPDKSGLPSDRFSAERTGGSVSTLTIQRTQQEDSAVYLCASGFNSYYGYTFGSGTRLTVV.

This clonotype was seen more than once but under ten times. The chain carries TRBV7-2 and TRBJ2-7, with TRBD1 matching over 9 bases. The CDR3 sequence is 15 residues long. Germline V lookup: CDR1 SGHTA, CDR2 FQGNSA. Germline trimming cut 6 bases from V and 1 base from J; bases unmatched to any gene: 7. The CDR3 DNA follows: TGTGCCAGCAGGATTGGGGGACAGGGTTCCTACGAGCAGTACTTC. Residues: CASRIGGQGSYEQYF.

The chain joins TRBV11-2 to TRBJ2-7, with a tentative D call TRBD1 (6 bases). This CDR3 has 14 residues. V lost 2 bases and J lost 2, with 10 bases in between. The germline V gene has CDR1 SGHAT and CDR2 FQNNGV. The CDR3 loop is CASSLWTDTYEQYF. CDR3 nucleotide sequence: TGTGCCAGCAGCTTATGGACAGATACCTACGAGCAGTACTTC. The variable domain in full, with the rest retrieved from reference TRBV11-2 and TRBJ2-7, is EAGVAQSPRYKIIEKRQSVAFWCNPISGHATLYWYQQILGQGPKLLIQFQNNGVVDDSQLPKDRFSAERLKGVDSTLKIQPAKLEDSAVYLCASSLWTDTYEQYFGPGTRLTVT.

This clonotype has just a few counts. V and J are TRBV20-1 and TRBJ2-1, with TRBD2 identical over 11 bases. Germline V gene sequence: CDR1 DFQATT, CDR2 SNEGSKA (reference sequence). V trimming: 1 base; J trimming: 7 bases; junction bases outside the gene matches: 12. This CDR3 has 17 amino acids. The CDR3 DNA is TGCAGTGCTAGAGCCCGGGCGGGGGCTAGCGGGAGGAATGAGCAGTTCTTC. It specifies CSARARAGASGRNEQFF.

V gene TRBV5-1 combines with J gene TRBJ2-3; 11 bases line up with TRBD2. In germline, CDR1 is SGHRS, CDR2 YFSETQ. The CDR3 loop spans 18 amino acids. The V and J ends lost 3 bases and 1 base, in that order; junction bases with no gene match: 10. The CDR3 nucleotides are TGCGCCAGCAGCTGGACCGGGACTAGCGGACCCCGCACAGATACGCAGTATTTT. This translates into CASSWTGTSGPRTDTQYF. The variable domain in full, with the rest retrieved from reference TRBV5-1 and TRBJ2-3, is KAGVTQTPRYLIKTRGQQVTLSCSPISGHRSVSWYQQTPGQGLQFLFEYFSETQRNKGNFPGRFSGRQFSNSRSEMNVSTLELGDSALYLCASSWTGTSGPRTDTQYFGPGTRLTVL.

The CDR3 sequence: CASSQDRPGAVQPQHF. DNA of the CDR3: TGTGCCAGCAGCCAAGATCGCCCGGGGGCGGTTCAGCCCCAGCATTTT. The V gene is TRBV3-1, the J gene TRBJ1-5, with D maybe TRBD1 (6 bases). V was shortened by 0 bases and J by 6 bases, with 15 bases between the two germline ends. The CDR3 covers 16 residues. Germline CDR1 is LGHDT and CDR2 is YNNKEL (reference sequence).

This clonotype was recorded many times. The chain links TRBV29-1 to TRBJ2-3, with TRBD2 matching over 10 bases. V lost 1 base and J lost 4; bases outside the gene matches: 8. This CDR3 region has 16 residues. Germline V gene sequence: CDR1 SQVTM, CDR2 ANQGSEA. In nucleotides, the CDR3 is TGCAGCGTTGAAGTAGAGGCTAGCGGGAGCCCAGATACGCAGTATTTT. This sequence encodes CSVEVEASGSPDTQYF.

The rearrangement uses TRBV5-1 and TRBJ2-7; 7 bases align to TRBD1. The CDR3 consists of 14 residues. The germline V gene encodes CDR1 SGHRS and CDR2 YFSETQ. V lost 4 bases and J lost 0; bases outside the gene matches: 4. CDR3 DNA: TGCGCCAGCAGCAAAGGGGACAGCTCCTACGAGCAGTACTTC. Protein sequence: CASSKGDSSYEQYF.

This chain uses TRBV2 with TRBJ2-1, with 7 bases matching TRBD1. This CDR3 comprises 16 residues. V trimming: 5 bases; J trimming: 3 bases; junction bases outside the gene matches: 10. Germline lookup yields CDR1 SNHLY and CDR2 FYNNEI. CDR3 sequence: CASSKTRTGLYNEQFF. DNA for the CDR3: TGTGCCAGCAGTAAAACCCGGACAGGCCTCTACAATGAGCAGTTCTTC. The full variable domain, rest sourced from reference TRBV2 and TRBJ2-1, is EPEVTQTPSHQVTQMGQEVILRCVPISNHLYFYWYRQILGQKVEFLVSFYNNEISEKSEIFDDQFSVERPDGSNFTLKIRSTKLEDSAMYFCASSKTRTGLYNEQFFGPGTRLTVL.